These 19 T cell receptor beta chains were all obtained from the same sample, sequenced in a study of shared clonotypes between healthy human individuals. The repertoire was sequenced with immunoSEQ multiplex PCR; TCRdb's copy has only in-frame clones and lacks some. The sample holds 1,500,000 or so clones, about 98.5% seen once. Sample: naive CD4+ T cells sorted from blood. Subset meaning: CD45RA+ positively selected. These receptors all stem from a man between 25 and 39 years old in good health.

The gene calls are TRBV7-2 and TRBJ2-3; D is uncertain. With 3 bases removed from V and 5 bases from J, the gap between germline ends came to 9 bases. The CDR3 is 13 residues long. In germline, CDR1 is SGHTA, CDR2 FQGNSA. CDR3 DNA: TGTGCCAGCAGCTTTGTCGCCGGAGATACGCAGTATTTT. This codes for CASSFVAGDTQYF. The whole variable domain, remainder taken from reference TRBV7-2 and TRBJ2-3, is GAGVSQSPSNKVTEKGKDVELRCDPISGHTALYWYRQSLGQGLEFLIYFQGNSAPDKSGLPSDRFSAERTGGSVSTLTIQRTQQEDSAVYLCASSFVAGDTQYFGPGTRLTVL.

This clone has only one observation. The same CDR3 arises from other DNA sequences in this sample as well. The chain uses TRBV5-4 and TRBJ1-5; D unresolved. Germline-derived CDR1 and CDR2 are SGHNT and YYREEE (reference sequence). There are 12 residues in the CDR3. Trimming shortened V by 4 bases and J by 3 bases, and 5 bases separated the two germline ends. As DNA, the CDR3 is TGTGCCAGCAGCAAGGACAATCAGCCCCAGCATTTT. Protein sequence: CASSKDNQPQHF.

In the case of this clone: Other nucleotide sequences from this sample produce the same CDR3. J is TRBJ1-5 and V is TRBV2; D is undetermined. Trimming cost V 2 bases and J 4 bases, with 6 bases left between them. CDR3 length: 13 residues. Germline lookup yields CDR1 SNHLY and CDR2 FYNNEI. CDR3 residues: CASSERGNQPQHF. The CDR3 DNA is TGTGCCAGCAGTGAAAGAGGTAATCAGCCCCAGCATTTT.

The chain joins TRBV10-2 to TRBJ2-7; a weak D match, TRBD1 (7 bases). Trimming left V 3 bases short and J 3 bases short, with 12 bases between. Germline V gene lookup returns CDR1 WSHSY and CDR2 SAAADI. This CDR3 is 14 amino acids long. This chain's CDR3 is CASSDGQGGYEQYF. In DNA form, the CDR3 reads TGCGCCAGCAGTGATGGGCAGGGGGGCTACGAGCAGTACTTC.

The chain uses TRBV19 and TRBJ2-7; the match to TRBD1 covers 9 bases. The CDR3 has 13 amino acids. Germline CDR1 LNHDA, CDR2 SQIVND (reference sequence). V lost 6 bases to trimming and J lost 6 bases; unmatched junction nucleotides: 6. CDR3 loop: CASRVQGAGEQYF. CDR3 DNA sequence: TGTGCCAGTAGAGTACAGGGGGCAGGCGAGCAGTACTTC.

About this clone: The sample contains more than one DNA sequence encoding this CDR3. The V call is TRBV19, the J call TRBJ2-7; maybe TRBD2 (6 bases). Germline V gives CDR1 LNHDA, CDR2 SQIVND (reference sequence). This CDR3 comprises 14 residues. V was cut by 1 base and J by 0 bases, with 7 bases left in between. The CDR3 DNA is TGTGCCAGTAGTATAGCGGGAGCCTCCTACGAGCAGTACTTC. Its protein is CASSIAGASYEQYF.

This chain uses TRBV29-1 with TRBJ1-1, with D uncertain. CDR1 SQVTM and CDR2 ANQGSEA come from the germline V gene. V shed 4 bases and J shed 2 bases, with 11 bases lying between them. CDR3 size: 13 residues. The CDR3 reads CSVGGKGNTEAFF. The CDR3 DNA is TGCAGCGTTGGTGGGAAGGGCAACACTGAAGCTTTCTTT. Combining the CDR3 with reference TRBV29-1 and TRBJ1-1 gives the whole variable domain SAVISQKPSRDICQRGTSLTIQCQVDSQVTMMFWYRQQPGQSLTLIATANQGSEATYESGFVIDKFPISRPNLTFSTLTVSNMSPEDSSIYLCSVGGKGNTEAFFGQGTRLTVV.

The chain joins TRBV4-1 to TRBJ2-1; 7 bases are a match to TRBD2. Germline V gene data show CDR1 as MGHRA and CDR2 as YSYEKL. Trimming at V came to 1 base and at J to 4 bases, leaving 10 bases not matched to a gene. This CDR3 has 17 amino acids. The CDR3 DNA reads TGCGCCAGCAGCCAAGTCGCGTTTAGCGGGTCGTACAATGAGCAGTTCTTC. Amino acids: CASSQVAFSGSYNEQFF.

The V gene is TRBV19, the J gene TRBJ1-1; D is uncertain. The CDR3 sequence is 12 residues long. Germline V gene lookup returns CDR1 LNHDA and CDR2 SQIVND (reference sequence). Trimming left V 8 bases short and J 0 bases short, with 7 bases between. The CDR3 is CASEALNTEAFF. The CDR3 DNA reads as TGTGCCAGTGAGGCGCTGAACACTGAAGCTTTCTTT.

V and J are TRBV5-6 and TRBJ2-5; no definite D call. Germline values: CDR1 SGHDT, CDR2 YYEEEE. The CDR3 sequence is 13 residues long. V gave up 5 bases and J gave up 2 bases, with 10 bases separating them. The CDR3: CASRGPRQETQYF. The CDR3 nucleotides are TGTGCCAGCAGAGGACCGAGACAAGAGACCCAGTACTTC.

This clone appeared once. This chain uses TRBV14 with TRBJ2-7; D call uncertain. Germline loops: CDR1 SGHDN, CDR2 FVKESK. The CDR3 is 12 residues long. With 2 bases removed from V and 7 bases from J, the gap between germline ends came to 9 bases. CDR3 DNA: TGTGCCAGCAGCCAAAGCCCGTGGGAGCAGTACTTC. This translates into CASSQSPWEQYF.

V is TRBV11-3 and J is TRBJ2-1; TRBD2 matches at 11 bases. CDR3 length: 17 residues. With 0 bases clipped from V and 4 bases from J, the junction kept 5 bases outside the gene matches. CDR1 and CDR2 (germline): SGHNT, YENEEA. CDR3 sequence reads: CASSLESGTSGYNEQFF. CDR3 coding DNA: TGTGCCAGCAGCTTAGAAAGCGGGACTAGCGGATACAATGAGCAGTTCTTC.

The CDR3 region has the DNA TGTGCCAGCAGAGGACTAGCGGGAGGGCCGATGAGCTCACAGACCCAGTACTTC. It yields the protein CASRGLAGGPMSSQTQYF. The gene calls are TRBV28 and TRBJ2-5; 15 positions match TRBD2. The CDR3 runs 18 residues. Germline V gene lookup returns CDR1 MDHEN and CDR2 SYDVKM. V gave up 6 bases and J gave up 6 bases; unmatched junction bases: 14.

Written as DNA, the CDR3 is TGTGCCAGCAGCCCCAAAGGACTAGCGGGAGGTAGGGCCACAGATACGCAGTATTTT. Translating it yields CASSPKGLAGGRATDTQYF. This rearrangement joins TRBV9 to TRBJ2-3; the match to TRBD2 covers 14 bases. The CDR3 covers 19 residues. J was trimmed by 2 bases and V by 4 bases; bases with no gene match: 12. Looked up from germline, CDR1 is SGDLS and CDR2 is YYNGEE.

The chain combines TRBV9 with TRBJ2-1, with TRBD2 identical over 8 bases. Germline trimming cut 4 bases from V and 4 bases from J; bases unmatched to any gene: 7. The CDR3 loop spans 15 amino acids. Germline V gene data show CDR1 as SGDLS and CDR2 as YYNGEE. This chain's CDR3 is CASSPQRERYNEQFF. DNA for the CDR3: TGTGCCAGCAGCCCCCAGCGGGAGAGGTACAATGAGCAGTTCTTC.

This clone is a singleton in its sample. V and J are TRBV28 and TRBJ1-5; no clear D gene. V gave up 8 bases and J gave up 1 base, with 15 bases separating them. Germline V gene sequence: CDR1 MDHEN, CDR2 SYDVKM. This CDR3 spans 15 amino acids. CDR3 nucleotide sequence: TGTGCCAGCGGAAATGCGGGGAGCAGCAATCAGCCCCAGCATTTT. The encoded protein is CASGNAGSSNQPQHF.

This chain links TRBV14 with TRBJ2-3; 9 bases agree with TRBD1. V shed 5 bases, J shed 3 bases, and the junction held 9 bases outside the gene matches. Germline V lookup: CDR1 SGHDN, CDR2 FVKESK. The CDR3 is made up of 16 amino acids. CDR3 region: CASSGQGSDATDTQYF. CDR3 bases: TGTGCCAGCAGCGGACAGGGGAGCGACGCGACAGATACGCAGTATTTT.

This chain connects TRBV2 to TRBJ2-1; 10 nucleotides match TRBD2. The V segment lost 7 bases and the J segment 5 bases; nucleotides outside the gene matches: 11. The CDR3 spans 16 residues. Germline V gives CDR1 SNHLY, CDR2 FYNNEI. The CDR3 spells CASIFPGTSVDNEQFF. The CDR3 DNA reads TGTGCCAGCATATTTCCCGGGACTAGCGTGGACAATGAGCAGTTCTTC. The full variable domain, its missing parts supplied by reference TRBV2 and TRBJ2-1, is EPEVTQTPSHQVTQMGQEVILRCVPISNHLYFYWYRQILGQKVEFLVSFYNNEISEKSEIFDDQFSVERPDGSNFTLKIRSTKLEDSAMYFCASIFPGTSVDNEQFFGPGTRLTVL.

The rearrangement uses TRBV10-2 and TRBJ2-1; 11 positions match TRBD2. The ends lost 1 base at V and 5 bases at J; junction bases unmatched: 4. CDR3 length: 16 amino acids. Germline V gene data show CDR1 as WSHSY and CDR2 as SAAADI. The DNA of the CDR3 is TGCGCCAGCAGTGAGTTGGGACTAGCGGAGAACAATGAGCAGTTCTTC. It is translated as CASSELGLAENNEQFF.